One sample yielded the 32 T cell receptor beta chains listed below, sequenced in a study of T cells in Graves' hyperthyroidism and ophthalmopathy. Authors of the study amplified TCR beta CDR3 regions from RNA transcripts. RT-PCR in the first round (using the HTBI primer set) targeted the TCR CDR3. TCRdb reprocessed the multiplex PCR reads with MiXCR, giving one entry per CDR3 protein. The data contain roughly 500,000 distinct CDR3 sequences, 46% of them singletons. Sequenced input: peripheral blood or thyroid tissue (not recorded which). The receptor set was obtained from an adult woman with Graves' disease, either hyperthyroidism or ophthalmopathy (not recorded which).

The chain is built from TRBV7-2 and TRBJ2-5; the match to TRBD1 covers 10 bases. Trimming took 4 bases from V and 6 from J; bases not matched to a gene: 5. The CDR3 contains 14 residues. The germline V gene has CDR1 SGHTA and CDR2 FQGNSA. The CDR3 sequence: CASSSRDRGKTQYF. The CDR3 coding sequence is TGTGCCAGCAGCTCGAGGGACAGGGGAAAGACCCAGTACTTC.

On this clonotype itself: At one of its ends the junction is not consistent with the germline gene, which may arise from a read error. The chain recombines TRBV5-1 with TRBJ1-2; no clear D. Germline V lookup: CDR1 SGHRS, CDR2 YFSETQ. The CDR3 is 11 residues long. DNA for the CDR3: TGCGCCAGCAGCTCAGCGGACCACCTGATCTTC. This sequence encodes CASSSADHLIF.

This clonotype came up a few times. The J gene is TRBJ2-7, the V gene TRBV7-8; TRBD2 matches at 8 bases. Germline values: CDR1 SGHVS, CDR2 FQNEAQ. The V and J ends lost 5 bases and 1 base, in that order; junction bases with no gene match: 10. This CDR3 comprises 16 residues. DNA for the CDR3: TGTGCCAGCAGCCCTACGCGACTAGCGTTGTCCTACGAGCAGTACTTC. This encodes CASSPTRLALSYEQYF.

This clonotype was detected many times. The chain joins TRBV5-6 to TRBJ1-1, with D hard to call. Germline lookup yields CDR1 SGHDT and CDR2 YYEEEE. V lost 2 bases to trimming and J lost 1 base, with 6 bases between them. The CDR3 has 13 residues. This CDR3 reads CASSFIQNTEAFF. CDR3 nucleotides: TGTGCCAGCAGCTTTATACAGAACACTGAAGCTTTCTTT.

The V call is TRBV7-9, the J call TRBJ1-6, with D perhaps matching TRBD1 (6 bases). CDR1 is SEHNR and CDR2 is FQNEAQ in the germline V gene (reference sequence). The CDR3 covers 13 residues. With 5 bases removed from V and 10 bases from J, the gap between germline ends came to 12 bases. CDR3 region: CASSRSRGSPLHF. In DNA form, the CDR3 reads TGTGCCAGCAGCCGATCCAGGGGCTCACCCCTCCACTTT.

This clonotype has a count of ten or more. The chain has TRBV15 and TRBJ2-7; D gene uncertain. The V gene lost 1 base and the J gene lost 3 bases, with 10 bases spanning the gap. The CDR3 has 14 amino acids. Germline V gene lookup returns CDR1 LNHNV and CDR2 YYDKDF (reference sequence). The CDR3 nucleotides are TGTGCCACCAGCAGAGCTATAAGGGTCTACGAGCAGTACTTC. It codes for CATSRAIRVYEQYF.

This clonotype was seen many times. The chain has TRBV6-6 and TRBJ2-5; the D is unclear. Trimming took off 8 bases at V and 1 base at J, with 5 bases between the two ends. The CDR3 has 11 amino acids. Germline V gives CDR1 MNHNY, CDR2 SVGAGI (reference sequence). As DNA, the CDR3 is TGTGCCAGCGGACCCCAAGAGACCCAGTACTTC. Its protein product is CASGPQETQYF.

The CDR3 bases are TGTGCCAGCAGCTTTGGACAGTTAGGGACCTACGAGCAGTACTTC. It encodes CASSFGQLGTYEQYF. V usage is TRBV7-2 and J usage is TRBJ2-7, with D tentatively TRBD1 (6 bases). With 3 bases removed from V and 2 bases from J, the gap between germline ends came to 14 bases. This CDR3 contains 15 residues. Germline CDR1 is SGHTA and CDR2 is FQGNSA.

The chain is built from TRBV7-2 and TRBJ2-7; 10 positions match TRBD2. Germline loops: CDR1 SGHTA, CDR2 FQGNSA. This CDR3 contains 15 residues. The trim removed 8 bases at V and 7 bases at J, leaving 14 bases unmatched. The CDR3 spells CASSPDLAGAGEQYF. The CDR3 nucleotides read TGTGCCAGCTCACCAGATCTAGCGGGAGCAGGGGAGCAGTACTTC.

This clonotype was seen only once. The chain is built from TRBV7-2 and TRBJ2-7, with a tentative D call TRBD1 (6 bases). The CDR3 is 16 residues long. CDR1 is SGHTA and CDR2 is FQGNSA in the germline V gene. V lost 1 base to trimming and J lost 0 bases, with 13 bases between them. In DNA form, the CDR3 reads TGTGCCAGCAGCTTAGGATCAGGGACATCCTCCTACGAGCAGTACTTC. This sequence encodes CASSLGSGTSSYEQYF.

The J gene is TRBJ2-7, the V gene TRBV20-1; a possible D gene is TRBD2 (5 bases). The germline V and J ends were trimmed by 8 bases and 1 base, with 15 bases remaining between them. Germline V gives CDR1 DFQATT, CDR2 SNEGSKA (reference sequence). The CDR3 consists of 13 residues. This CDR3 reads CSLRTEISYEQYF. The DNA of the CDR3 is TGCAGTCTTCGGACTGAGATTTCCTACGAGCAGTACTTC.

Only a few counts were recorded for this clonotype. J is TRBJ2-2 and V is TRBV5-1; the D gene is possibly TRBD1 (6 bases). The germline V gene encodes CDR1 SGHRS and CDR2 YFSETQ. Trimming shortened V by 0 bases and J by 0 bases, and 9 bases separated the two germline ends. CDR3 length: 16 residues. CDR3: CASSLGTGPNTGELFF. As DNA, the CDR3 is TGCGCCAGCAGCTTGGGCACAGGGCCGAACACCGGGGAGCTGTTTTTT.

The gene calls are TRBV19 and TRBJ1-3; 7 nucleotides align to TRBD1. Per the germline V gene, CDR1 is LNHDA and CDR2 is SQIVND (reference sequence). Losses at the gene ends were 11 bases for V and 0 bases for J; bases not matched to a gene: 19. The CDR3 is made up of 18 amino acids. The DNA for the CDR3 is TGTGCCTGGAGTGTACGGTGGGGACAGCTGCTCTCTGGAAACACCATATATTTT. This gives the protein CAWSVRWGQLLSGNTIYF.

The rearrangement uses TRBV5-1 and TRBJ2-3, with 7 bases matching TRBD1. CDR3 length: 15 residues. The V gene end was trimmed by 1 base and the J gene end by 2 bases; junction bases not matched to a gene: 4. Germline assignment: CDR1 SGHRS and CDR2 YFSETQ. Here the CDR3 DNA reads TGCGCCAGCAGCTTGACAGGGGAAGTCACAGATACGCAGTATTTT. It translates to CASSLTGEVTDTQYF.

The rearrangement links TRBV5-1 to TRBJ1-5; 9 nucleotides line up with TRBD1. This CDR3 has 14 amino acids. Per germline, CDR1 SGHRS and CDR2 YFSETQ. After removal of 4 bases from V and 7 bases from J, the junction contained 6 bases not matched to a gene. This chain's CDR3 is CASSTGQGDQPQHF. CDR3 in DNA: TGCGCCAGCAGCACGGGACAGGGCGACCAGCCCCAGCATTTT. Filled out from reference TRBV5-1 and TRBJ1-5, the complete variable domain reads KAGVTQTPRYLIKTRGQQVTLSCSPISGHRSVSWYQQTPGQGLQFLFEYFSETQRNKGNFPGRFSGRQFSNSRSEMNVSTLELGDSALYLCASSTGQGDQPQHFGDGTRLSIL.

As regards this clonotype: One end of the junction is discordant with germline, which a read error may explain. The chain recombines TRBV24-1 with TRBJ1-1; 7 nucleotides line up with TRBD1. CDR3 length: 13 amino acids. CDR1 and CDR2 (germline): KGHDR, SFDVKD. CDR3 DNA sequence: TGTGCCACCAGGGACAGGTCGAACACTGAGGCTTTCTTT. This sequence encodes CATRDRSNTEAFF.

V gene TRBV4-1 combines with J gene TRBJ1-1; TRBD1 aligns across 8 bases. The ends lost 2 bases at V and 5 bases at J; junction bases unmatched: 4. The CDR3 extends over 14 amino acids. CDR1 MGHRA and CDR2 YSYEKL come from the germline V gene. CDR3 protein: CASSQRTGITEAFF. The DNA for the CDR3 is TGCGCCAGCAGCCAAAGGACAGGGATTACTGAAGCTTTCTTT.

This clonotype was seen only once. The chain couples TRBV29-1 to TRBJ1-3, with D unresolved. Germline V gives CDR1 SQVTM, CDR2 ANQGSEA. With 7 bases removed from V and 0 bases from J, the gap between germline ends came to 13 bases. The CDR3 covers 14 residues. The CDR3 DNA sequence: TGCAGCGCCCGGCGGGAGGACTCTGGAAACACCATATATTTT. This gives the protein CSARREDSGNTIYF.

The chain employs TRBV7-6 and TRBJ1-4; D uncertain. The CDR3 has 15 residues. The germline gives CDR1 SGHVS, CDR2 FNYEAQ. V lost 5 bases and J 11 bases, leaving 21 bases between the germline ends. The CDR3, as DNA: TGTGCCAGCAGCATACTAGCGGCGAACACCGGGAAACTGTTTTTT. Translation: CASSILAANTGKLFF.

In this sample, this clonotype turned up a few times. This chain joins TRBV20-1 and TRBJ1-3; D unclear. Looked up from germline, CDR1 is DFQATT and CDR2 is SNEGSKA (reference sequence). The CDR3 runs 15 residues. Trimming removed 0 bases at V and 3 bases at J, with 12 bases between. This chain's CDR3 is CSARDDAGFGNTIYF. CDR3 coding DNA: TGCAGTGCTAGAGATGATGCAGGATTTGGAAACACCATATATTTT.

This clonotype was observed at least ten times. V gene TRBV25-1 combines with J gene TRBJ2-3, with D possibly being TRBD1 (5 bases). The CDR3 consists of 16 residues. Germline values: CDR1 MGHDK, CDR2 SYGVNS. V was trimmed by 2 bases and J by 3 bases, leaving 15 bases between them. The CDR3 nucleotides read TGTGCCAGCAGTGAACCTGGCAGGGTTGGGACAGATACGCAGTATTTT. Its protein product is CASSEPGRVGTDTQYF.

The chain combines TRBV7-2 with TRBJ1-4, with 7 bases aligning to TRBD1. V was pared by 0 bases and J by 8 bases, with 9 bases of the junction left unmatched. Germline assignment: CDR1 SGHTA and CDR2 FQGNSA. The CDR3 sequence is 16 residues long. CDR3: CASSLARGHGVEKLFF. As DNA, the CDR3 is TGTGCCAGCAGCTTAGCTAGGGGGCATGGTGTAGAAAAACTGTTTTTT.

This clonotype was found many times. CDR3 region: CSARGQGWTEAFF. The CDR3 DNA reads TGCAGTGCTAGGGGACAGGGTTGGACTGAAGCTTTCTTT. The chain has TRBV20-1 and TRBJ1-1, with 9 bases identical to TRBD1. The germline V gene has CDR1 DFQATT and CDR2 SNEGSKA (reference sequence). This CDR3 region has 13 residues. V shed 3 bases, J shed 5 bases, and the junction held 4 bases outside the gene matches.

This clonotype was observed a few times. V and J are TRBV7-2 and TRBJ2-7; tentatively, D is TRBD2 (5 bases). V lost 4 bases, J lost 3 bases, and 13 bases lay in between. The CDR3 runs 14 residues. Germline V gene sequence: CDR1 SGHTA, CDR2 FQGNSA. CDR3 in amino acids: CASSSLREGYEQYF. The CDR3 DNA reads TGTGCCAGCAGCTCCCTGAGGGAAGGCTACGAGCAGTACTTC.

This clonotype was recorded at least ten times. The rearrangement links TRBV15 to TRBJ2-3; D call uncertain. The V gene's germline CDR1 is LNHNV and CDR2 YYDKDF (reference sequence). Between the trimmed V and J ends, which lost 5 bases and 4 bases, there was a span of 10 bases. The CDR3 covers 13 residues. The CDR3: CATSGRLADTQYF. As DNA, the CDR3 is TGTGCCACCAGCGGACGACTGGCAGATACGCAGTATTTT. The variable domain in full, with the rest retrieved from reference TRBV15 and TRBJ2-3, is DAMVIQNPRYQVTQFGKPVTLSCSQTLNHNVMYWYQQKSSQAPKLLFHYYDKDFNNEADTPDNFQSRRPNTSFCFLDIRSPGLGDTAMYLCATSGRLADTQYFGPGTRLTVL.

This clonotype appeared a few times. The chain links TRBV12-3 or TRBV12-4 to TRBJ1-2; D remains unclear. This CDR3 is built from 12 residues. V gave up 7 bases and J gave up 4 bases, with 10 bases separating them. The CDR3 region has the DNA TGTGCCAGCATGACGGCAGGCTATGGCTACACCTTC. It codes for CASMTAGYGYTF.

This clonotype was detected many times. The chain uses TRBV11-1 and TRBJ1-4; tentative D call: TRBD1 (5 bases). CDR3 length: 16 residues. The germline CDR1 and CDR2 sequences are SGHAT and FQDESV (reference sequence). V was pared by 5 bases and J by 7 bases, with 20 bases between. CDR3 nucleotides: TGTGCCAGCAGCAAGTCCCTCGGGGCCAGTTCTGAAAAACTGTTTTTT. Protein product: CASSKSLGASSEKLFF. Using reference TRBV11-1 and TRBJ1-4 for the parts outside the CDR3, the full variable domain is EAEVAQSPRYKITEKSQAVAFWCDPISGHATLYWYRQILGQGPELLVQFQDESVVDDSQLPKDRFSAERLKGVDSTLKIQPAELGDSAMYLCASSKSLGASSEKLFFGSGTQLSVL.

As concerns this clonotype: Given a much more abundant clone one base away, this may be a read error. The J gene is TRBJ1-2, the V gene TRBV6-6, with unresolved D. Germline V lookup: CDR1 MNHNY, CDR2 SVGAGI (reference sequence). Trimming pared 11 bases from V and 4 bases from J, leaving 20 bases between. The CDR3 totals 14 residues. The DNA for the CDR3 is TGTGCCGCCATCCCGGGCGGAACCTCCTATGGCTACACCTTC. Its protein is CAAIPGGTSYGYTF.

This clonotype was recorded many times. J is TRBJ1-1 and V is TRBV9; a possible D gene is TRBD1 (5 bases). CDR1 SGDLS and CDR2 YYNGEE come from the germline V gene. The CDR3 extends over 16 amino acids. The V gene lost 0 bases and the J gene lost 6 bases, with 18 bases spanning the gap. CDR3 residues: CASSVAPTKGLAEAFF. For the CDR3, the DNA is TGTGCCAGCAGCGTAGCTCCTACTAAGGGGCTAGCTGAAGCTTTCTTT. Full variable domain (outside the CDR3, taken from reference TRBV9 and TRBJ1-1): DSGVTQTPKHLITATGQRVTLRCSPRSGDLSVYWYQQSLDQGLQFLIQYYNGEERAKGNILERFSAQQFPDLHSELNLSSLELGDSALYFCASSVAPTKGLAEAFFGQGTRLTVV.

The table lists this clonotype with a few counts. The chain couples TRBV7-9 to TRBJ1-1; no clear D gene. V lost 7 bases and J lost 3, with 12 bases in between. This CDR3 spans 13 amino acids. Germline V gives CDR1 SEHNR, CDR2 FQNEAQ (reference sequence). CDR3 nucleotides: TGTGCCAGCACCCTCGGGAGACACACTGAAGCTTTCTTT. This sequence encodes CASTLGRHTEAFF. The full variable domain, rest sourced from reference TRBV7-9 and TRBJ1-1, is DTGVSQNPRHKITKRGQNVTFRCDPISEHNRLYWYRQTLGQGPEFLTYFQNEAQLEKSRLLSDRFSAERPKGSFSTLEIQRTEQGDSAMYLCASTLGRHTEAFFGQGTRLTVV.

The chain has TRBV5-8 and TRBJ2-5; tentative D call: TRBD2 (5 bases). The germline V and J ends were trimmed by 2 bases and 1 base, with 12 bases remaining between them. The germline V gene encodes CDR1 SGHTS and CDR2 YDEGEE. The CDR3 spans 15 residues. CDR3 residues: CASSLGRGIQETQYF. CDR3 nucleotides: TGTGCCAGCAGCTTAGGCCGGGGAATCCAAGAGACCCAGTACTTC.

The V and J genes are TRBV10-3 and TRBJ1-2; weak D call: TRBD1 (6 bases). Per the germline V gene, CDR1 is ENHRY and CDR2 is SYGVKD. Deletions cut 3 bases from V and 12 bases from J, with 14 bases between. The CDR3 contains 12 residues. The chain's CDR3 is CAISDQGYYNTF. The CDR3 region has the DNA TGTGCCATCAGTGACCAGGGGTATTATAACACCTTC.